The rows below give T cell receptor beta chains drawn from one sample of a study of T cells in tuberculosis. Here immunoSEQ multiplex PCR was the method, and the copy in TCRdb shows in-frame clones only, minus some. The sample carries tens of thousands of clones, around 92% recorded once. The sample in question was PBMCs, obtained at tuberculosis diagnosis. The origin of the receptors is an adult with tuberculosis. Some clones in this sample may be carry-over from other donors' samples. CDR3s include the opening cysteine and the closing phenylalanine or tryptophan. The D gene is left open where the match is weak. Not all rows give a size; the values are once, few, many and, for expanded clones, a class.

v_gene: TRBV10-3; d_gene: TRBD1; abundance: .; j_gene: TRBJ2-7; CDR3nt: TGTGCCATCACGCCGGGACAGGGGGCCTCGAGGTACGAGCAGTACTTC; CDR3aa: CAITPGQGASRYEQYF
v_gene: TRBV15; d_gene: .; abundance: once; j_gene: TRBJ2-1; CDR3nt: TGTGCCACCAGCCTAGAGGGGGCAGAAATAGCGGAGAGCTCCTACAATGAGCAGTTCTTC; CDR3aa: CATSLEGAEIAESSYNEQFF
v_gene: TRBV7-8; d_gene: .; abundance: .; j_gene: TRBJ1-4; CDR3nt: TGTGCCAGCAGCTTATCGGTGGAGCCTAGAGAAAAACTGTTTTTT; CDR3aa: CASSLSVEPREKLFF
v_gene: TRBV14; d_gene: .; abundance: .; j_gene: TRBJ1-1; CDR3nt: TGTGCCAGCAGCCAAGATCAACACCGCTTGAACACTGAAGCTTTCTTT; CDR3aa: CASSQDQHRLNTEAFF
v_gene: TRBV5-1; d_gene: .; abundance: .; j_gene: TRBJ2-1; CDR3nt: TGCGCCAGCAGCTTGGTCGACCGCGGAATGGGTGAGCAGTTCTTC; CDR3aa: CASSLVDRGMGEQFF
v_gene: TRBV27; d_gene: .; abundance: .; j_gene: TRBJ2-1; CDR3nt: TGTGCCAGCTCTACGATCTCCTACAATGAGCAGTTCTTC; CDR3aa: CASSTISYNEQFF
v_gene: TRBV25-1; d_gene: TRBD1; abundance: .; j_gene: TRBJ1-6; CDR3nt: TGTGCCAGCTCCGGACAGGGTCTTTATCATTCACCCCTCCACTTT; CDR3aa: CASSGQGLYHSPLHF
v_gene: TRBV15; d_gene: .; abundance: .; j_gene: TRBJ2-2; CDR3nt: TGTGCCACGTCGTTTTCCGGGTCGTCTGGGGAGCTGTTTTTT; CDR3aa: CATSFSGSSGELFF
v_gene: TRBV27; d_gene: TRBD2; abundance: few; j_gene: TRBJ2-7; CDR3nt: TGTGCCAGCAGTTTATTCCCATCAACTAGCGGACGGGACGAGCAGTACTTC; CDR3aa: CASSLFPSTSGRDEQYF
v_gene: TRBV6-1; d_gene: TRBD1; abundance: .; j_gene: TRBJ1-4; CDR3nt: TGTGCCAGCAGCCCTACAGGGGGCGGTGGGGAAAAACTGTTTTTT; CDR3aa: CASSPTGGGGEKLFF
v_gene: TRBV11-2; d_gene: .; abundance: .; j_gene: TRBJ2-2; CDR3nt: TGTGCCAGCTATCGCGGGCGCGTCCACACCGGGGAGCTGTTTTTT; CDR3aa: CASYRGRVHTGELFF
v_gene: TRBV10-3; d_gene: TRBD1; abundance: .; j_gene: TRBJ2-7; CDR3nt: TGTGCCATCAGGGATTTTAAAGGGAACAGGGGGTTCGACGAGCAGTACTTC; CDR3aa: CAIRDFKGNRGFDEQYF
v_gene: TRBV25-1; d_gene: .; abundance: .; j_gene: TRBJ1-4; CDR3nt: TGTGCCAGCAGCGGGACATTTTCTTTT; CDR3aa: CASSGTFSF
v_gene: TRBV5-1; d_gene: .; abundance: .; j_gene: TRBJ1-6; CDR3nt: TGCGCCAGCAGGGAGGAGGTCCTGTCTAATTCACCCCTCCACTTT; CDR3aa: CASREEVLSNSPLHF
v_gene: TRBV5-1; d_gene: .; abundance: .; j_gene: TRBJ2-1; CDR3nt: TGCGCCAGCAGCTTGGACCACAGCCTGTATGAGCAGTTCTTC; CDR3aa: CASSLDHSLYEQFF
v_gene: TRBV7-6; d_gene: .; abundance: .; j_gene: TRBJ1-5; CDR3nt: TGTGCCAGCAGCTCGGGGGACGATCAGCCCCAGCATTTT; CDR3aa: CASSSGDDQPQHF
v_gene: TRBV5-1; d_gene: TRBD1; abundance: .; j_gene: TRBJ2-2; CDR3nt: TGCGCCAGCAGCTTGGCCGCGAGACAGGGCAATACCGGGGAGCTGTTTTTT; CDR3aa: CASSLAARQGNTGELFF
v_gene: TRBV19; d_gene: TRBD1; abundance: .; j_gene: TRBJ1-2; CDR3nt: TGTGCCAGTAGATCCCCACCTGACAGGGGGAATGGCTACACCTTC; CDR3aa: CASRSPPDRGNGYTF
v_gene: TRBV19; d_gene: TRBD1; abundance: once; j_gene: TRBJ2-1; CDR3nt: TGTGTCTCAACAGGGGGCAATGAGCAGTTCTTC; CDR3aa: CVSTGGNEQFF
v_gene: TRBV7-2; d_gene: TRBD1; abundance: .; j_gene: TRBJ1-2; CDR3nt: TGTGCCAGCAGCTGGAGAGGGACAGGGGACCAGGGCTACACCTTC; CDR3aa: CASSWRGTGDQGYTF
v_gene: TRBV2; d_gene: .; abundance: .; j_gene: TRBJ2-7; CDR3nt: TGTGCCAGCAGCCCAGTTGGCAGTTTCTACGAGCAGTACTTC; CDR3aa: CASSPVGSFYEQYF
v_gene: TRBV27; d_gene: TRBD1; abundance: .; j_gene: TRBJ2-2; CDR3nt: TGTGCCACCCAGACCGGACAGGGGGACACCGGGGAGCTGTTTTTT; CDR3aa: CATQTGQGDTGELFF
v_gene: TRBV4-1; d_gene: .; abundance: .; j_gene: TRBJ2-1; CDR3nt: TGCGCCAGCAGCCAAGATGCCGGGAGAAGATACAATGAGCAGTTCTTC; CDR3aa: CASSQDAGRRYNEQFF
v_gene: TRBV29-1; d_gene: .; abundance: .; j_gene: TRBJ1-1; CDR3nt: TGCAGCGTTGAAAAGGGGGGAGGGGAGTGGAGGACTGAAGCTTTCTTT; CDR3aa: CSVEKGGGEWRTEAFF
v_gene: TRBV19; d_gene: TRBD1; abundance: .; j_gene: TRBJ1-5; CDR3nt: TGTGCCAGTAGTATCGGACAGGTTAGCAATCAGCCCCAGCATTTT; CDR3aa: CASSIGQVSNQPQHF
v_gene: TRBV5-4; d_gene: .; abundance: .; j_gene: TRBJ2-7; CDR3nt: TGTGCCAGCAGCTTACAACACAGGGAGCAGTACTTC; CDR3aa: CASSLQHREQYF
v_gene: TRBV5-1; d_gene: .; abundance: .; j_gene: TRBJ2-2; CDR3nt: TGCGCCAGCGTCCGGCAGGCGGGCACCGGGGAGCTGTTTTTT; CDR3aa: CASVRQAGTGELFF
v_gene: TRBV9; d_gene: TRBD1; abundance: .; j_gene: TRBJ2-2; CDR3nt: TGTGCCAGCAGCCGTCGACAGGGGAGCACCGGGGAGCTGTTTTTT; CDR3aa: CASSRRQGSTGELFF
v_gene: TRBV2; d_gene: .; abundance: once; j_gene: TRBJ1-2; CDR3nt: TGTGCCAGCAATACGTACTCTGGCTACACCTTC; CDR3aa: CASNTYSGYTF
v_gene: TRBV5-5; d_gene: TRBD1; abundance: .; j_gene: TRBJ1-6; CDR3nt: TGTGCCAGCAGCTTGGGACAGGGCTTCGACTCCTATAATTCACCCCTCCACTTT; CDR3aa: CASSLGQGFDSYNSPLHF
v_gene: TRBV28; d_gene: .; abundance: .; j_gene: TRBJ1-5; CDR3nt: TGTGCCAGCAGGGCCGGACAGAGTAGCAATCAGCCCCAGCATTTT; CDR3aa: CASRAGQSSNQPQHF
v_gene: TRBV7-9; d_gene: .; abundance: .; j_gene: TRBJ1-4; CDR3nt: TGTGCCAGCAGCCCTACGTGGGGGGCAACTAATGAAAAACTGTTTTTT; CDR3aa: CASSPTWGATNEKLFF
v_gene: TRBV11-3; d_gene: TRBD1; abundance: .; j_gene: TRBJ2-2; CDR3nt: TGTGCCAGCAGCTTATGGGACAGGGGGCTCGGGACCGGGGAGCTGTTTTTT; CDR3aa: CASSLWDRGLGTGELFF
v_gene: TRBV5-4; d_gene: TRBD1; abundance: .; j_gene: TRBJ1-2; CDR3nt: TGTGCCAGCAACAGGGACAGGGAAAACTATGGCTACACCTTC; CDR3aa: CASNRDRENYGYTF
v_gene: TRBV7-6; d_gene: .; abundance: .; j_gene: TRBJ2-5; CDR3nt: TGTGCCAGCAGCTTAAATGAGGGAGGGGGTGAGACCCAGTACTTC; CDR3aa: CASSLNEGGGETQYF
v_gene: TRBV14; d_gene: TRBD1; abundance: once; j_gene: TRBJ2-5; CDR3nt: TGTGCCAGCAGCCAAAGACTCCCGGGACAGGGGGCTGAGACCCAGTACTTC; CDR3aa: CASSQRLPGQGAETQYF
v_gene: TRBV25-1; d_gene: TRBD1; abundance: once; j_gene: TRBJ1-1; CDR3nt: TGTGCCAGCAGCGAGGGACAGGGGATAGGAGCTTTCTTT; CDR3aa: CASSEGQGIGAFF
v_gene: TRBV2; d_gene: .; abundance: .; j_gene: TRBJ1-3; CDR3nt: TGTGCCAGCAAAGCCGAGACAGTGATCTGGGGCACCATATATTTT; CDR3aa: CASKAETVIWGTIYF
v_gene: TRBV5-4; d_gene: .; abundance: .; j_gene: TRBJ1-1; CDR3nt: TGTGCCAGCAGCTCGGACACTGAAGCTTTCTTT; CDR3aa: CASSSDTEAFF
v_gene: TRBV7-9; d_gene: .; abundance: .; j_gene: TRBJ1-1; CDR3nt: TGTGCCAGCAGCGCCGATAGTTTGAACACTGAAGCTTTCTTT; CDR3aa: CASSADSLNTEAFF
v_gene: TRBV7-6; d_gene: TRBD2; abundance: .; j_gene: TRBJ2-1; CDR3nt: TGTGCCAGCAGCCTTAGCGGGGCGGGGGGTGAGCAGTTCTTC; CDR3aa: CASSLSGAGGEQFF
v_gene: TRBV10-1; d_gene: TRBD1; abundance: .; j_gene: TRBJ1-1; CDR3nt: TGCGCCAGCAGTGTGACAGGGGGTACTGAAGCTTTCTTT; CDR3aa: CASSVTGGTEAFF
v_gene: TRBV18; d_gene: TRBD1; abundance: .; j_gene: TRBJ1-6; CDR3nt: TGTGCCAGCTCTCCTTCGGACAGGGATAATTCACCCCTCCACTTT; CDR3aa: CASSPSDRDNSPLHF
v_gene: TRBV7-2; d_gene: TRBD1; abundance: .; j_gene: TRBJ1-1; CDR3nt: TGTGCCAGCAGCCAGCAACAGGGGGCCACTGAAGCTTTCTTT; CDR3aa: CASSQQQGATEAFF
v_gene: TRBV21-1; d_gene: .; abundance: .; j_gene: TRBJ2-7; CDR3nt: TGTGCCAGCAGCAAAGTAACAGGACAGATGGCCTACGAGCAGTACTTC; CDR3aa: CASSKVTGQMAYEQYF